This T cell receptor (beta chain) stems from a study of T-cell reconstitution after alpha-beta-depleted transplantation in children. Study-wide points: Recipient T cells and thymic progenitors that survived gave rise to the high TCRbeta diversity observed at day 60 in some patients. From newly produced T cells came most of the T-cell counts and diversity one year after transplant.

Unique molecular identifiers were incorporated into the prepared TCRbeta library. TCRdb redid the calling of the PCR reads with MiXCR, one entry per CDR3 protein. Here the sample spans 610,000 or so distinct CDR3 sequences, roughly 27% being singletons. This clonotype was seen only a few times. Its matching antigen is unknown. The sequencing here drew on PBMCs, taken before TCRalphabeta/CD19-depleted stem cell transplant. This TCR was sampled from a boy younger than two with Wiskott-Aldrich syndrome, due to receive a stem cell transplant.

The CDR3, as DNA: TGTGCCATCAGTGAGACGGGGAAGAACACCGGGGAGCTGTTTTTT. Translating it yields CAISETGKNTGELFF. This chain joins TRBV10-3 and TRBJ2-2; possible D gene TRBD2, 5 bases. CDR3 length equals 15 residues. The ends were cut back, 2 bases at V and 1 base at J, with 8 bases in the middle. Germline assignment: CDR1 ENHRY and CDR2 SYGVKD.